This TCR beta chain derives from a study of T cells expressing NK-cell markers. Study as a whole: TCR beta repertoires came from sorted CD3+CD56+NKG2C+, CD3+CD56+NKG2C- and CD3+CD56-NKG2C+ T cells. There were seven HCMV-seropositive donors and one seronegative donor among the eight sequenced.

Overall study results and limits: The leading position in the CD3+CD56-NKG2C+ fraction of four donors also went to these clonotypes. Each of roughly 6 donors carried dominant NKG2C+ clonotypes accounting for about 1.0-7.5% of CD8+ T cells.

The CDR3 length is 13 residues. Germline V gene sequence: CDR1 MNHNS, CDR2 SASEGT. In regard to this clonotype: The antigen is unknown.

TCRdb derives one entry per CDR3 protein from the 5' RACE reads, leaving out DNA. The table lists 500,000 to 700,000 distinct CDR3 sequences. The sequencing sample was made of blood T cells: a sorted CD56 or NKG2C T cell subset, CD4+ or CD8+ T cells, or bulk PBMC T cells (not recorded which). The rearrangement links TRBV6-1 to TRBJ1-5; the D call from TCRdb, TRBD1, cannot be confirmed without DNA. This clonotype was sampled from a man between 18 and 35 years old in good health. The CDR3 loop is CASSEDRGQPQHF.